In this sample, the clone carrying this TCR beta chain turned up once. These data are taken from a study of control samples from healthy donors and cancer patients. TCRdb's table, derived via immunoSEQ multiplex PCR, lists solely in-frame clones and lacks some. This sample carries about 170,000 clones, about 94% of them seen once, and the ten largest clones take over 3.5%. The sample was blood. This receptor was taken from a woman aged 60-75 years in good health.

This chain's CDR3 is CASSFYLAAFKFF. CDR3 in DNA: TGTGCCAGCAGCTTTTATCTAGCCGCCTTTAAGTTCTTC. The chain combines TRBV7-2 with TRBJ2-1, with D maybe TRBD2 (5 bases). Germline V gives CDR1 SGHTA, CDR2 FQGNSA. The germline V and J ends were trimmed by 3 bases and 14 bases, with 17 bases remaining between them. CDR3 length equals 13 residues.